This T cell receptor (beta chain) was found in a study of beta chain features in type 1 diabetes. All of the isolated RNA was reverse transcribed, so expressed TCRB transcripts were sequenced. Profiling relied on immunoSEQ multiplex PCR, and the TCRdb table lists in-frame clones only, not all of them. The table lists some 63,000 clones, nearly 50% of them singletons. Points on this clone: Its antigen is not identified.

The CDR3 has 13 residues. Looked up from germline, CDR1 is KGHSH and CDR2 is LQKENI. The germline V and J ends were trimmed by 5 bases and 3 bases, with 11 bases remaining between them. General study results and limits: Moderate yet significant TCRB CDR3 shortening was seen in Type 1 diabetes patients in all four CD4+ subsets.

Sequencing input: central memory CD4+ T cells from blood. J is TRBJ2-7 and V is TRBV18, with a weak D call TRBD2 (5 bases). The source of this sequence is a man aged 30-40 years with type 1 diabetes. As DNA, the CDR3 is TGTGCCAGCTCAAGGGAAGAGGGCTACGAGCAGTACTTC. Protein sequence: CASSREEGYEQYF.